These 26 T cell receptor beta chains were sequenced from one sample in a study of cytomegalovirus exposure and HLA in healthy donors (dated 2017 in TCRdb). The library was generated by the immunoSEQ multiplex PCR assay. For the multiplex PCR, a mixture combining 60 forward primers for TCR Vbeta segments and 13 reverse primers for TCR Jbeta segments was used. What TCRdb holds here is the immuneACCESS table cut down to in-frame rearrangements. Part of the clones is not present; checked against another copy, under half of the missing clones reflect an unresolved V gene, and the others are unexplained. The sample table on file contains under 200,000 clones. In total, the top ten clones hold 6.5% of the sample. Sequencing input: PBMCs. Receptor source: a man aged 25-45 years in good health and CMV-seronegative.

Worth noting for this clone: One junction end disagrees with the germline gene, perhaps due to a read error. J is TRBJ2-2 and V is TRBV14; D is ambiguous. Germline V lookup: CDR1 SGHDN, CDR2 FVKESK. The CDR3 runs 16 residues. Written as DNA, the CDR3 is TGTGCCAGCAGCCAAGAGGCCCCCCCGAACGCCGGGGAGCTGTTTTTT. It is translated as CASSQEAPPNAGELFF.

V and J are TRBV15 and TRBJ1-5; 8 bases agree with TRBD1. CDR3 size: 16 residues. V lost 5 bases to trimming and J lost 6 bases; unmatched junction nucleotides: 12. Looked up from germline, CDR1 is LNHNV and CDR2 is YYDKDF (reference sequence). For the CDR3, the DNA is TGTGCCACCAGCCCCCGACAGGGGCTCATCCCTCAGCCCCAGCATTTT. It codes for CATSPRQGLIPQPQHF.

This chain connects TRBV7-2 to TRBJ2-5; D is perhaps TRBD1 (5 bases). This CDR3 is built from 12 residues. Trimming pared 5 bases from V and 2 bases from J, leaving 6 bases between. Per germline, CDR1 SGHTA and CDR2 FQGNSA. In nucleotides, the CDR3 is TGTGCCAGCAGCAGGGGTCAAGAGACCCAGTACTTC. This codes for CASSRGQETQYF.

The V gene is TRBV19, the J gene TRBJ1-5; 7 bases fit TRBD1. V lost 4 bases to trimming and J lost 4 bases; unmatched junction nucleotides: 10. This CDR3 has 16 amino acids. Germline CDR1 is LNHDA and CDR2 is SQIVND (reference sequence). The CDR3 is CASSRLPRDSNQPQHF. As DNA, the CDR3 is TGTGCCAGTAGTAGGCTCCCCCGGGACAGTAATCAGCCCCAGCATTTT.

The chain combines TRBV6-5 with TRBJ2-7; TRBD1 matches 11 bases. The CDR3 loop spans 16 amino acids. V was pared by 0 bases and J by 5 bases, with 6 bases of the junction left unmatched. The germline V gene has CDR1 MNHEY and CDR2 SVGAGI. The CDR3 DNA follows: TGTGCCAGCAGTTACTCTTTGGACAGGGGGCAGAACGAGCAGTACTTC. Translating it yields CASSYSLDRGQNEQYF.

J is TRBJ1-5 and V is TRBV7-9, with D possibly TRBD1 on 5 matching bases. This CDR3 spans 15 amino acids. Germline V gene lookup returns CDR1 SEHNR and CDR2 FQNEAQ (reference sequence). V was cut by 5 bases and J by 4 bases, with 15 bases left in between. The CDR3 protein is CASSLLGGSNQPQHF. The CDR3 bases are TGTGCCAGCAGCCTTCTGGGGGGTAGTAATCAGCCCCAGCATTTT. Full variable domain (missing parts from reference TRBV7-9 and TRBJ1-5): DTGVSQNPRHKITKRGQNVTFRCDPISEHNRLYWYRQTLGQGPEFLTYFQNEAQLEKSRLLSDRFSAERPKGSFSTLEIQRTEQGDSAMYLCASSLLGGSNQPQHFGDGTRLSIL.

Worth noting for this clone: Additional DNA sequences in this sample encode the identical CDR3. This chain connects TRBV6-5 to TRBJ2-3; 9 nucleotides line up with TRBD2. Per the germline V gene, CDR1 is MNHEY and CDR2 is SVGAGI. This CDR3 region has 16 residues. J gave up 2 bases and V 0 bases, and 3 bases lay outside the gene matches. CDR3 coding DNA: TGTGCCAGCAGTTACTCGCGGGAGGGAACCACAGATACGCAGTATTTT. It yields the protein CASSYSREGTTDTQYF.

Here the CDR3 DNA reads TGTGCCAGCCGGTTCCAGGACAGCGTAAACTATGGCTACACCTTC. It yields the protein CASRFQDSVNYGYTF. The chain combines TRBV27 with TRBJ1-2, with D possibly being TRBD1 (6 bases). Germline values: CDR1 MNHEY, CDR2 SMNVEV (reference sequence). There are 15 residues in the CDR3. V was trimmed by 8 bases and J by 2 bases, leaving 18 bases between them.

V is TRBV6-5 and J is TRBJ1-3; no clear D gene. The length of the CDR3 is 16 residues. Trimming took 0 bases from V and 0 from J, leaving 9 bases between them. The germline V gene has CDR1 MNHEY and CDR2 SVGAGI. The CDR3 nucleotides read TGTGCCAGCAGTTACTCAGCGGAGTTCTCTGGAAACACCATATATTTT. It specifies CASSYSAEFSGNTIYF.

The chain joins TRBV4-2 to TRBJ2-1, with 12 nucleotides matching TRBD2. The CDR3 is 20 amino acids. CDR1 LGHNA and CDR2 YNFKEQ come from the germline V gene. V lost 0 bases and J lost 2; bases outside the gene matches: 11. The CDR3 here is CASSQDRASGRAQAYNEQFF. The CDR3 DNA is TGTGCCAGCAGCCAAGATCGGGCTAGCGGGAGGGCCCAAGCCTACAATGAGCAGTTCTTC.

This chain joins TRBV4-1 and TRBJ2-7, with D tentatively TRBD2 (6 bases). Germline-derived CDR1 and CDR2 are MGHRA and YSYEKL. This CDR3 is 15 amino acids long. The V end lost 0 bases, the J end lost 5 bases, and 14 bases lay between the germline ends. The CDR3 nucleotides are TGCGCCAGCAGCCAAGAGGAGGGTCTATGGGACGAGCAGTACTTC. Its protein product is CASSQEEGLWDEQYF.

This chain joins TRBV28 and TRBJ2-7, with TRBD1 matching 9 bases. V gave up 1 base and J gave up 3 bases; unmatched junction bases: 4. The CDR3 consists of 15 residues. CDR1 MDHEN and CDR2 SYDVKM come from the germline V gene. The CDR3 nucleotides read TGTGCCAGCAGTTTATTGGGACAGGGAGACTACGAGCAGTACTTC. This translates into CASSLLGQGDYEQYF.

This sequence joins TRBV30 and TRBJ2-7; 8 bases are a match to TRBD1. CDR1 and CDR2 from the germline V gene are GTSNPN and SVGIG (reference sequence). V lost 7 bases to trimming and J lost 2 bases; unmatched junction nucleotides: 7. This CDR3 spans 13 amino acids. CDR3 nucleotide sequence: TGTGCCTTTTGCCTGGGACAGGCCTACGAGCAGTACTTC. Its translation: CAFCLGQAYEQYF.

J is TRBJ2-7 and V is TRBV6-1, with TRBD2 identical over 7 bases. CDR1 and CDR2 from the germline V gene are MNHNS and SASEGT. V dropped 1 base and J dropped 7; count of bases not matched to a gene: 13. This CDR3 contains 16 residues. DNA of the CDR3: TGTGCCAGCAGTGAAGATGTGGGAGCGGGAATGTGGGAGCAGTACTTC. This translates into CASSEDVGAGMWEQYF.

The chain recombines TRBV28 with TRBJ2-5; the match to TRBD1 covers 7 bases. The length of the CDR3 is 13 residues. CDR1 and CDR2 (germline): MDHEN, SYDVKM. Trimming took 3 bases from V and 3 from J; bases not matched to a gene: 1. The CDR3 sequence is CASSLGTEETQYF. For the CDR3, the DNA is TGTGCCAGCAGTTTGGGGACAGAAGAGACCCAGTACTTC.

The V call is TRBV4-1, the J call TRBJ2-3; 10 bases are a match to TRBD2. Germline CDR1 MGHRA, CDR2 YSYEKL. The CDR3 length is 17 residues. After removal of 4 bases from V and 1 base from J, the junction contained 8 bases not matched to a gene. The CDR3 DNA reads TGCGCCAGCAGCCCCGTTTGGAGCGGGGGGGGCACAGATACGCAGTATTTT. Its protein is CASSPVWSGGGTDTQYF.

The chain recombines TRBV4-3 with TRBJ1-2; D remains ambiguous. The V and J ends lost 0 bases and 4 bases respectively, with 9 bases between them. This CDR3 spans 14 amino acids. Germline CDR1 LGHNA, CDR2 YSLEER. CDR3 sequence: CASSQDPAGYGYTF. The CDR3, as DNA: TGCGCCAGCAGCCAAGATCCCGCAGGCTATGGCTACACCTTC.

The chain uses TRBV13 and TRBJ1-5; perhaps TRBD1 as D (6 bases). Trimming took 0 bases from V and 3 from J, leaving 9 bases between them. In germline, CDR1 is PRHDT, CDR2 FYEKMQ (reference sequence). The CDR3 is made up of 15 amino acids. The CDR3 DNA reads TGTGCCAGCAGCTTAGGGACAGGACACAATCAGCCCCAGCATTTT. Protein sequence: CASSLGTGHNQPQHF.

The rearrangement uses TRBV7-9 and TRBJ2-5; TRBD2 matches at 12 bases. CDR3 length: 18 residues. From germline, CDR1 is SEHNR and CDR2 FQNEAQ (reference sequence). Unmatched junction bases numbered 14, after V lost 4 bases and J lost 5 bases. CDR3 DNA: TGTGCCAGCAGCTCCCGGCGACTAGCGGGAGCAGCGTTGGAGACCCAGTACTTC. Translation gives CASSSRRLAGAALETQYF.

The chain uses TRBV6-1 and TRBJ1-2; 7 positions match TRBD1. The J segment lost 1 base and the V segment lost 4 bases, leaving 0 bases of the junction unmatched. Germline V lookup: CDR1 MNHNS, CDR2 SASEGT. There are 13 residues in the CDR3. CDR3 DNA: TGTGCCAGCAGTGGACAGGGTAACTATGGCTACACCTTC. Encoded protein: CASSGQGNYGYTF.

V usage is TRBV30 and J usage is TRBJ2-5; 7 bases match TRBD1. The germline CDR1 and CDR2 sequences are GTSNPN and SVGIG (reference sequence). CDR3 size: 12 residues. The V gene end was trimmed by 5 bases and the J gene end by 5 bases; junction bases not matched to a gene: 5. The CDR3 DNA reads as TGTGCCTGGGAGGCAGGGGGTGAGACCCAGTACTTC. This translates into CAWEAGGETQYF. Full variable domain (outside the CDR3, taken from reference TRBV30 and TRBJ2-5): SQTIHQWPATLVQPVGSPLSLECTVEGTSNPNLYWYRQAAGRGLQLLFYSVGIGQISSEVPQNLSASRPQDRQFILSSKKLLLSDSGFYLCAWEAGGETQYFGPGTRLLVL.

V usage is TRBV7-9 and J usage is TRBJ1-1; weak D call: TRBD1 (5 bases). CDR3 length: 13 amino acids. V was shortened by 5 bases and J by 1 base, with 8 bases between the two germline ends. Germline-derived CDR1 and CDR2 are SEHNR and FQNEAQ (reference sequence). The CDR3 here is CASSPDTNTEAFF. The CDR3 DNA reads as TGTGCCAGCAGCCCGGACACGAACACTGAAGCTTTCTTT.

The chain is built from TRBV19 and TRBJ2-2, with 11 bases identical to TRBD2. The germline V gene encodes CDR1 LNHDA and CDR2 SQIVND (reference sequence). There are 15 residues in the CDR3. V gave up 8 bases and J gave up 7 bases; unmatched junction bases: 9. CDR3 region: CASQNSGRADGELFF. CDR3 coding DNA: TGTGCCAGTCAGAATAGCGGGAGGGCCGACGGGGAGCTGTTTTTT.

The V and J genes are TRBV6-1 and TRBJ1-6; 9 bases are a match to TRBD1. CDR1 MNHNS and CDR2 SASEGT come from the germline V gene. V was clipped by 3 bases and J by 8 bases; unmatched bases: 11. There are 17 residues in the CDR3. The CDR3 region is CASSETAGTGLYSPLHF. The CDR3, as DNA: TGTGCCAGCAGTGAGACGGCCGGGACAGGGTTGTATTCACCCCTCCACTTT.

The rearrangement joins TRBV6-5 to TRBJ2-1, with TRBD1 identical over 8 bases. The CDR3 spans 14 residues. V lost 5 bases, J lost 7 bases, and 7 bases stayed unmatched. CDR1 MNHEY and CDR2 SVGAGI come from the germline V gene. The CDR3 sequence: CASSTPQGVNEQFF. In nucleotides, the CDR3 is TGTGCCAGCAGTACTCCACAGGGGGTAAATGAGCAGTTCTTC.

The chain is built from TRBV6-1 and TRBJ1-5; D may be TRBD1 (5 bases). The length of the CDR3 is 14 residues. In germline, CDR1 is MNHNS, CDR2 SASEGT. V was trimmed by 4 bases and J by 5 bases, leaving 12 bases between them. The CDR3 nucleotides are TGTGCCAGCAGTGCAGGGAGGTTGGATCAGCCCCAGCATTTT. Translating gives CASSAGRLDQPQHF.